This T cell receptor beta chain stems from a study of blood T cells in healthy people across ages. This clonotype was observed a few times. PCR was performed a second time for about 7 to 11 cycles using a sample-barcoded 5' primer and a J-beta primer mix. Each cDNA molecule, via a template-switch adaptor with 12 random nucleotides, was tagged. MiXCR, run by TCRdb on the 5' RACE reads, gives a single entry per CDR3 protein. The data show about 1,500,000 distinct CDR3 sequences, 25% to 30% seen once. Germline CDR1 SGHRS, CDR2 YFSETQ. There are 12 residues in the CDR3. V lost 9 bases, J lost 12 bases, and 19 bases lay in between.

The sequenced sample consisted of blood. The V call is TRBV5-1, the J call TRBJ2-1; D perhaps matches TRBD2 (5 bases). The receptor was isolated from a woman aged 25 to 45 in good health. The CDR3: CAIQQGGLGQFF. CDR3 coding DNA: TGCGCCATCCAACAAGGCGGGTTAGGGCAGTTCTTC.